This TCR beta chain derives from a study of blood T cell repertoires in COVID-19. Background on the study: PBMCs, B-cell-depleted T cells, or T cells were the source of the cDNA or gDNA that made up the material.

Original data processing: Amplified reference gene primers provided the basis for estimating nucleated cell counts. TCRdb's copy holds only in-frame clones and misses some; the assay was immunoSEQ multiplex PCR. The V and J calls and clone size were taken over from that table, and D and trimming were inferred from the DNA. Among roughly 250,000 clones listed, about 88% were seen once. This CDR3 contains 16 residues. Germline V gene sequence: CDR1 SGHDN, CDR2 FVKESK. V lost 3 bases to trimming and J lost 5 bases; unmatched junction nucleotides: 12. The genes are TRBV14 and TRBJ1-2; 7 bases are shared with TRBD1. This clonotype was sampled from a man in his 60s who had recovered from COVID-19. Sequenced input: peripheral blood. CDR3 loop: CASSQGTGVTNYGYTF. CDR3 coding DNA: TGTGCCAGCAGCCAGGGTACAGGGGTAACCAATTATGGCTACACCTTC.